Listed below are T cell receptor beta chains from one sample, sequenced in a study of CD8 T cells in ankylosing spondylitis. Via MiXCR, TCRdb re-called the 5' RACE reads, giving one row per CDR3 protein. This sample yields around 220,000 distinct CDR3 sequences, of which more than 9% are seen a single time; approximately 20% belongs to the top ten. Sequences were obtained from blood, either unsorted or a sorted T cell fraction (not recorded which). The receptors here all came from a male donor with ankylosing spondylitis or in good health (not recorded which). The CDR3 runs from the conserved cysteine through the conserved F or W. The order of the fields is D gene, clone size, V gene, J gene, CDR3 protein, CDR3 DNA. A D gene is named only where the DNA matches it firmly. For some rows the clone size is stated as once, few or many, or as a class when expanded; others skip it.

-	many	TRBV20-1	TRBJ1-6	CSARDTYNSPLHF	TGCAGTGCTAGAGACACCTATAATTCACCCCTCCACTTT
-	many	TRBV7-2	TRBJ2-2	CASSLDSTNTGELFF	TGTGCCAGCAGCTTGGACAGCACGAACACCGGGGAGCTGTTTTTT
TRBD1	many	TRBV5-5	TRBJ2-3	CASSGGTGGRTDTQYF	TGTGCCAGCAGCGGAGGGACAGGGGGAAGAACAGATACGCAGTATTTT
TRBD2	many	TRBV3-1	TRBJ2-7	CASSLSGDYYEQYF	TGTGCCAGCAGCCTTAGCGGGGATTACTACGAGCAGTACTTC
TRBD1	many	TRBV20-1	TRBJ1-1	CSAQGARGTEAFF	TGCAGTGCTCAGGGGGCCAGGGGCACTGAAGCTTTCTTT
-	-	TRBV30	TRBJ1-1	CAWGLTGLGTEAFF	TGTGCCTGGGGGCTGACAGGTTTGGGCACTGAAGCTTTCTTT
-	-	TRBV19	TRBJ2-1	CASSIVGGDYNEQFF	TGTGCCAGTAGTATAGTTGGAGGAGACTACAATGAGCAGTTCTTC
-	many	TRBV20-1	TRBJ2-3	CSARDLRGGNKYF	TGCAGTGCTAGAGATCTGAGGGGGGGGAACAAGTATTTT
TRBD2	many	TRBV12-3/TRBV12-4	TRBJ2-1	CASTGTTGAFF	TGTGCCAGCACCGGGACTACTGGGGCGTTCTTC
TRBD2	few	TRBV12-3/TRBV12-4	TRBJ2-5	CASSWGLESWLGTQYF	TGTGCCAGCAGTTGGGGACTAGAATCTTGGTTGGGGACCCAGTACTTC
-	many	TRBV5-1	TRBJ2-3	CASSQQPPLPSRTDTQYF	TGCGCCAGCAGTCAGCAGCCTCCCCTCCCCTCGAGAACAGATACGCAGTATTTT
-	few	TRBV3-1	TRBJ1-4	CASSARPTATNEKLFF	TGTGCCAGCAGCGCGAGACCGACGGCAACTAATGAAAAACTGTTTTTT
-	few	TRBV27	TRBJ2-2	CASNSRVNTGELFF	TGTGCCAGCAACTCACGAGTTAACACCGGGGAGCTGTTTTTT
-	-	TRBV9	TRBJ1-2	CASSVEGGLMAGYTF	TGTGCCAGCAGCGTAGAGGGGGGGTTAATGGCGGGCTACACCTTC
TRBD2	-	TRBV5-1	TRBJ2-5	CASSLAVSGGETQYF	TGCGCCAGCAGCTTGGCGGTCAGCGGGGGTGAGACCCAGTACTTC
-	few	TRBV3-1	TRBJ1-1	CASSQESGRVIEAFF	TGTGCCAGCAGCCAAGAGAGCGGCAGGGTAATTGAAGCTTTCTTT
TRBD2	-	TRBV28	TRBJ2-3	CASTPSWASGQDTQYF	TGTGCCAGCACCCCGTCGTGGGCTAGCGGACAAGATACGCAGTATTTT
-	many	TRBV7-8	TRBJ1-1	CASSLAWAGVEAFF	TGTGCCAGCAGCTTAGCATGGGCAGGAGTTGAAGCTTTCTTT
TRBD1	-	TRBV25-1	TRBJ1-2	CASSSGGDYGYTF	TGTGCCAGCAGTTCAGGGGGGGACTATGGTTACACCTTC
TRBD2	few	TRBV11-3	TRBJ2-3	CASSQGLAGGPDTQYF	TGTGCCAGCAGCCAGGGACTAGCGGGGGGGCCCGATACGCAGTATTTT
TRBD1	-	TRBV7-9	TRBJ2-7	CASSLARGLNEQYF	TGTGCCAGCAGCTTAGCCAGGGGGCTCAACGAGCAGTACTTC
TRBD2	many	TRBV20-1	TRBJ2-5	CSALASGGHYQETQYF	TGCAGTGCTTTGGCTAGCGGGGGGCACTACCAAGAGACCCAGTACTTC
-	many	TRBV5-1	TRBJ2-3	CASSFGGIGDTQYF	TGCGCCAGCAGCTTCGGTGGGATTGGGGATACGCAGTATTTT